These 8 T cell receptor beta chains originate from one sample sequenced in a study of blood T cell repertoires in COVID-19. Generated by immunoSEQ multiplex PCR, the TCRdb table keeps only in-frame clones and is missing some. The sample has 100,000 to 150,000 clones; 79% are singletons. Sequencing was done on a sample of peripheral blood. The receptors originated from a man in his forties or fifties with active or convalescent COVID-19.

This rearrangement joins TRBV24-1 to TRBJ1-1; tentative D call: TRBD1 (6 bases). V lost 4 bases, J lost 6 bases, and 11 bases lay in between. Germline CDR1 KGHDR, CDR2 SFDVKD. There are 13 residues in the CDR3. The CDR3 bases are TGTGCCACCAGTGACCCAGGACAGCCTGAAGCTTTCTTT. Protein: CATSDPGQPEAFF.

The chain uses TRBV5-6 and TRBJ2-3, with no clear D. Trimming removed 3 bases from V and 6 bases from J, with 8 bases in between. Looked up from germline, CDR1 is SGHDT and CDR2 is YYEEEE. The CDR3 sequence is 12 residues long. CDR3 loop: CASSWAKDTQYF. CDR3 coding DNA: TGTGCCAGCAGCTGGGCAAAGGATACGCAGTATTTT. Full variable domain (outside the CDR3, taken from reference TRBV5-6 and TRBJ2-3): DAGVTQSPTHLIKTRGQQVTLRCSPKSGHDTVSWYQQALGQGPQFIFQYYEEEERQRGNFPDRFSGHQFPNYSSELNVNALLLGDSALYLCASSWAKDTQYFGPGTRLTVL.

The V gene is TRBV2, the J gene TRBJ2-1, with TRBD2 identical over 14 bases. Germline assignment: CDR1 SNHLY and CDR2 FYNNEI. V was clipped by 6 bases and J by 1 base; unmatched bases: 2. This CDR3 is built from 16 residues. In DNA form, the CDR3 reads TGTGCCAGCAGGGGGACTAGCGGGAGTTCCTACAATGAGCAGTTCTTC. As protein: CASRGTSGSSYNEQFF.

The chain joins TRBV3-1 (or the pseudogene TRBV3-2) to TRBJ2-7; 7 positions agree with TRBD2. The CDR3 sequence is 16 residues long. The V gene's germline CDR1 is LGHDT and CDR2 YNNKEL (reference sequence). The trim removed 1 base at V and 4 bases at J, leaving 10 bases unmatched. CDR3 bases: TGTGCCAGCAGCCAAGCCAAGGGAGCGGGACTGTACGAGCAGTACTTC. The encoded protein is CASSQAKGAGLYEQYF.

V is TRBV4-1 and J is TRBJ1-2, with D possibly TRBD1 on 6 matching bases. V gave up 1 base and J gave up 5 bases, with 14 bases separating them. The CDR3 contains 15 residues. Per the germline V gene, CDR1 is MGHRA and CDR2 is YSYEKL. The chain's CDR3 is CASSQGDKGSYGYTF. The CDR3, as DNA: TGCGCCAGCAGCCAAGGGGACAAAGGGAGTTATGGCTACACCTTC.

This clone showed up just a few times. This chain links TRBV5-8 with TRBJ1-6; 9 nucleotides line up with TRBD1. Germline V gene lookup returns CDR1 SGHTS and CDR2 YDEGEE. The CDR3 totals 13 residues. V lost 6 bases to trimming and J lost 6 bases; unmatched junction nucleotides: 1. The CDR3 nucleotides are TGTGCCAGCAAGGGACAGGGTAATTCACCCCTCCACTTT. This codes for CASKGQGNSPLHF.

This clone has only one observation. The chain carries TRBV7-2 and TRBJ1-5, with TRBD1 matching 7 bases. The CDR3 has 15 residues. The germline gives CDR1 SGHTA, CDR2 FQGNSA. Trimming took 5 bases from V and 1 from J; bases not matched to a gene: 5. The CDR3 DNA reads TGTGCCAGCAGCGTGGGACAGTGGAGCAATCAGCCCCAGCATTTT. Protein sequence: CASSVGQWSNQPQHF.

This chain uses TRBV10-3 with TRBJ1-1, with TRBD1 as a possible D gene (6 bases). This CDR3 has 15 amino acids. The V gene's germline CDR1 is ENHRY and CDR2 SYGVKD. With 5 bases removed from V and 1 base from J, the gap between germline ends came to 14 bases. The CDR3 nucleotides are TGTGCCATCAGTCCCTCCAGGGGAACGAACACTGAAGCTTTCTTT. It translates to CAISPSRGTNTEAFF.